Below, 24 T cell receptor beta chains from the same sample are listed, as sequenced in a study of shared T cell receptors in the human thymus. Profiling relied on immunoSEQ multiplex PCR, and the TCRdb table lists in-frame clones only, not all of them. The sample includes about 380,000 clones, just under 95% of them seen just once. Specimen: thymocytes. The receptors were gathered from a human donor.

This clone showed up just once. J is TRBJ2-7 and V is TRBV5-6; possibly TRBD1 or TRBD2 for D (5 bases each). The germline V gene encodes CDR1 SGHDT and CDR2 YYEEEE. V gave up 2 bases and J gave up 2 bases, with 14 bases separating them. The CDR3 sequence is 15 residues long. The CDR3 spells CASSLGSGPTYEQYF. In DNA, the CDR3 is TGTGCCAGCAGCTTAGGCTCGGGACCTACCTACGAGCAGTACTTC.

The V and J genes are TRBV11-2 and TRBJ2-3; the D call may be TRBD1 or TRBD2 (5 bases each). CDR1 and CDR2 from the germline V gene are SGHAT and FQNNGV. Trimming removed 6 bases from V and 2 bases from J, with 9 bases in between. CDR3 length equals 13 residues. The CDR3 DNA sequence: TGTGCCAGCAGGAGAGGGGCCACAGATACGCAGTATTTT. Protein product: CASRRGATDTQYF.

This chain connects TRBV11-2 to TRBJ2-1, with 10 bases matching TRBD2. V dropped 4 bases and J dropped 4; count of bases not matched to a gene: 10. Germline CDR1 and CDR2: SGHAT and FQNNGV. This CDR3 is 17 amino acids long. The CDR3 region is CASSSQCTSGDYNEQFF. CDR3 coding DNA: TGTGCCAGCAGCTCCCAGTGCACTAGCGGGGATTACAATGAGCAGTTCTTC.

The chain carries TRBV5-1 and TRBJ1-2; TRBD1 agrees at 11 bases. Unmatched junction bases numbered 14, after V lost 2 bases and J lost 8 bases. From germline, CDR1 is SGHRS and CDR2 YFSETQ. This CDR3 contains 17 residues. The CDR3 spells CASSFVGTGGSKGGYTF. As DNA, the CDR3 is TGCGCCAGCAGCTTTGTGGGGACAGGGGGAAGTAAAGGCGGCTACACCTTC.

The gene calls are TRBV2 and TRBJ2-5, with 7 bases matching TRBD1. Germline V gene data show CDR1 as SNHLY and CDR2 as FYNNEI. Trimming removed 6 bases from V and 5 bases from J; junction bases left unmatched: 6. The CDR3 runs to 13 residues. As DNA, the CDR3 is TGTGCCAGCAGGAAAAGGGGGCGTGAGACCCAGTACTTC. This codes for CASRKRGRETQYF.

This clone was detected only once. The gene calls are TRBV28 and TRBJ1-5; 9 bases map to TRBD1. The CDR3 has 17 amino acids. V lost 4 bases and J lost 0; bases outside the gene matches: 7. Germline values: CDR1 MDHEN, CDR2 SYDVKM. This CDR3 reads CASSSARDRVSNQPQHF. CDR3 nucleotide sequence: TGTGCCAGCAGTTCCGCCCGGGACAGGGTTAGCAATCAGCCCCAGCATTTT.

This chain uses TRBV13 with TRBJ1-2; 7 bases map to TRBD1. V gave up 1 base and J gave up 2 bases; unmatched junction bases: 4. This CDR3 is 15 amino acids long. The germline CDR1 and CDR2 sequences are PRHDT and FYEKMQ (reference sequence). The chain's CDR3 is CASSLEQGKNYGYTF. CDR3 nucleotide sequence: TGTGCCAGCAGCTTAGAACAGGGGAAAAACTATGGCTACACCTTC.

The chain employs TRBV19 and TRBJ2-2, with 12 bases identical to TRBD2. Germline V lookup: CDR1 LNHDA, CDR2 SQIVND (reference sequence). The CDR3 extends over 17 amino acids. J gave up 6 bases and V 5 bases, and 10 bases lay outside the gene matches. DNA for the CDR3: TGTGCCAGTAGTGGGGCGACTAGCGGGAGTTCCGCCGGGGAGCTGTTTTTT. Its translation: CASSGATSGSSAGELFF.

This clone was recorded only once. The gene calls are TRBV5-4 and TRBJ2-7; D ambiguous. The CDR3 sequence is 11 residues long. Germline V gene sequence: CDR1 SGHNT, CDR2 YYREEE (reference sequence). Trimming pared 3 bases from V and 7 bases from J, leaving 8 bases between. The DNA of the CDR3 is TGTGCCAGCAGCTACCACGGGGAGCAGTACTTC. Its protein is CASSYHGEQYF.

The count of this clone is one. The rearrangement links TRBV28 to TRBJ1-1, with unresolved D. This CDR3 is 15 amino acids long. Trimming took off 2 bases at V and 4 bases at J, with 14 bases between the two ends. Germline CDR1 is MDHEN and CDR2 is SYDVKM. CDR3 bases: TGTGCCAGCAGTTTAAGGGTTACGGGGATCACTGAAGCTTTCTTT. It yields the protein CASSLRVTGITEAFF. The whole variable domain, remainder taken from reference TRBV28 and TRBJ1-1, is DVKVTQSSRYLVKRTGEKVFLECVQDMDHENMFWYRQDPGLGLRLIYFSYDVKMKEKGDIPEGYSVSREKKERFSLILESASTNQTSMYLCASSLRVTGITEAFFGQGTRLTVV.

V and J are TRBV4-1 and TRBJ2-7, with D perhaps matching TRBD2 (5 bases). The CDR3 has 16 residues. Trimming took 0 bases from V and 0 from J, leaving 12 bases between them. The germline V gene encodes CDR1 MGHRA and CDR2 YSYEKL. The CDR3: CASSQEVRLPSYEQYF. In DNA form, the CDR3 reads TGCGCCAGCAGCCAAGAGGTGAGACTACCCTCCTACGAGCAGTACTTC.

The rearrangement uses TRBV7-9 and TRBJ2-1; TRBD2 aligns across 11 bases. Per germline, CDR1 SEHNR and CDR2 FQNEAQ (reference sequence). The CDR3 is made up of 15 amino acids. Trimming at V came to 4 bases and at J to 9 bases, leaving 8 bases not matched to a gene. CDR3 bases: TGTGCCAGCAGCTCCATAGCGGGAGGGCCGAGTGAGCAGTTCTTC. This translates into CASSSIAGGPSEQFF.

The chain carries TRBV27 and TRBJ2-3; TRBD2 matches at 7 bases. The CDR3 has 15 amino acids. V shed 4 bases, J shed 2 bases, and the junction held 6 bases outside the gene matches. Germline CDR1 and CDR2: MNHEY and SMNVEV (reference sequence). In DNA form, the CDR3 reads TGTGCCAGCAGTTGGGGGGGGACGATCACAGATACGCAGTATTTT. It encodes CASSWGGTITDTQYF.

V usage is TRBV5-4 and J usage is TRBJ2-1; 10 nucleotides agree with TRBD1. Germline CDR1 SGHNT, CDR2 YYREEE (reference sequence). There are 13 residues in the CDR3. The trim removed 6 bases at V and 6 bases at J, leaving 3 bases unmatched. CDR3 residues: CASTGQGGNEQFF. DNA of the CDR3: TGTGCCAGCACCGGACAGGGGGGCAATGAGCAGTTCTTC.

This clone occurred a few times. This CDR3 is CSAKISGTKYQETQYF. CDR3 bases: TGCAGCGCAAAAATATCCGGGACTAAGTACCAAGAGACCCAGTACTTC. The J gene is TRBJ2-5, the V gene TRBV29-1, with TRBD2 identical over 7 bases. The germline CDR1 and CDR2 sequences are SQVTM and ANQGSEA. V lost 7 bases, J lost 0 bases, and 14 bases stayed unmatched. The CDR3 spans 16 residues.

CDR3 sequence: CASSPGSSDTQYF. In DNA form, the CDR3 reads TGTGCCAGCAGTCCCGGGTCCTCCGATACGCAGTATTTT. This sequence joins TRBV6-5 and TRBJ2-3; D is undetermined. V gave up 5 bases and J gave up 6 bases, with 12 bases separating them. This CDR3 spans 13 amino acids. The germline V gene encodes CDR1 MNHEY and CDR2 SVGAGI.

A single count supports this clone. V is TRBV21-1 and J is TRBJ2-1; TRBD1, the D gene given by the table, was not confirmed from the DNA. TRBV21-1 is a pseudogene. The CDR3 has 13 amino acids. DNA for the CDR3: TGTGCCAGCAGCCGAGAGGGGGCCAGGGAGCAGTTCTTC. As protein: CASSREGAREQFF.

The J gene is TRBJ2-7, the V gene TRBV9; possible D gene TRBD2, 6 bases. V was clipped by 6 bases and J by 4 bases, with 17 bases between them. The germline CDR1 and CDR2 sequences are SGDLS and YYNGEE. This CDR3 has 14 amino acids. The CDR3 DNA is TGTGCCAGCACCACCGGAGAGGGAGGATACGAGCAGTACTTC. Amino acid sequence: CASTTGEGGYEQYF. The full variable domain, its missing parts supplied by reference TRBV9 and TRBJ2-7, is DSGVTQTPKHLITATGQRVTLRCSPRSGDLSVYWYQQSLDQGLQFLIQYYNGEERAKGNILERFSAQQFPDLHSELNLSSLELGDSALYFCASTTGEGGYEQYFGPGTRLTVT.

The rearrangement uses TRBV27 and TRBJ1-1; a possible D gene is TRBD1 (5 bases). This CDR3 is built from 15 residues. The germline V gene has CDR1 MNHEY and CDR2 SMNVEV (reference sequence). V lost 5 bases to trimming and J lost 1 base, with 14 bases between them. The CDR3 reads CASSPGGRGNTEAFF. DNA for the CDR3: TGTGCCAGCAGTCCGGGGGGACGGGGGAACACTGAAGCTTTCTTT.

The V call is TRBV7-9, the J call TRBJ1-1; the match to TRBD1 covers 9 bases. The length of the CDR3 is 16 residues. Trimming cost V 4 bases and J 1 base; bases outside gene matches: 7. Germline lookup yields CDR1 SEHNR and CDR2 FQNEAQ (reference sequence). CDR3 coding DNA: TGTGCCAGCAGCTCATCCCTGGGACAGGGGAACACTGAAGCTTTCTTT. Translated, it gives CASSSSLGQGNTEAFF.

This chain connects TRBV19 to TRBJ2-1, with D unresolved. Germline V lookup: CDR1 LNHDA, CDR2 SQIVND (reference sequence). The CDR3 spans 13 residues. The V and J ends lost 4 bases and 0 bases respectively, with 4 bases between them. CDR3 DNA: TGTGCCAGTAGTACCCCCTCCTACAATGAGCAGTTCTTC. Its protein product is CASSTPSYNEQFF.

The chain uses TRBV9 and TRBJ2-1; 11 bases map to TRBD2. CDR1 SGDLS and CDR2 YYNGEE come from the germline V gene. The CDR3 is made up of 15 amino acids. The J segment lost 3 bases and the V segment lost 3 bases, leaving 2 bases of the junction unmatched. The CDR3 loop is CASSAGTSGYNEQFF. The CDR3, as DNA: TGTGCCAGCAGCGCCGGGACTAGCGGCTACAATGAGCAGTTCTTC.

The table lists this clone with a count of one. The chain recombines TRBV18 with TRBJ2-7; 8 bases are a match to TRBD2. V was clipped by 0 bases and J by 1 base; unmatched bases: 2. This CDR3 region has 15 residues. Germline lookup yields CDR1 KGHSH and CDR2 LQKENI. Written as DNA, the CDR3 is TGTGCCAGCTCACCACCGATAGCGGGGTCCTACGAGCAGTACTTC. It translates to CASSPPIAGSYEQYF.

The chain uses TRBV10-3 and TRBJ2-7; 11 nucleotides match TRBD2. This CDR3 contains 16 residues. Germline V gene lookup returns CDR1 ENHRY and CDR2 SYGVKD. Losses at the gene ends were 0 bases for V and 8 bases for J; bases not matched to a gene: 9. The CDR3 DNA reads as TGTGCCATCAGTGAGTCGTCAGGGTTAGCGGGAGGGAAGCAGTACTTC. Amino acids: CAISESSGLAGGKQYF.